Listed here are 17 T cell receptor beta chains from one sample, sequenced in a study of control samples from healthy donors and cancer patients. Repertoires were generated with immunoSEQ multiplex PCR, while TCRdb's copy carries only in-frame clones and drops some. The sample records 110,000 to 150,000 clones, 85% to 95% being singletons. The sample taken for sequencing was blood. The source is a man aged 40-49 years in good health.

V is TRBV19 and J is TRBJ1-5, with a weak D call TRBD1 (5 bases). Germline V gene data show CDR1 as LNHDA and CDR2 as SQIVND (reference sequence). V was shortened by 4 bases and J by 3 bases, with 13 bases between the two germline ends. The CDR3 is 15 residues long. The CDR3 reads CASSKEGPINQPQHF. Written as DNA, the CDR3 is TGTGCCAGTAGTAAAGAGGGACCGATCAATCAGCCCCAGCATTTT.

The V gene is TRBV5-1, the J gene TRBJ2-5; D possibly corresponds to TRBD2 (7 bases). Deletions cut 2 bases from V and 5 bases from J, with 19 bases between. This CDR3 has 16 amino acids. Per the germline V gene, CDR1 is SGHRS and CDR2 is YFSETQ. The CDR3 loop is CASSFWSRGPEETQYF. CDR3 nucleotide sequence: TGCGCCAGCAGCTTCTGGTCGCGGGGGCCGGAGGAGACCCAGTACTTC. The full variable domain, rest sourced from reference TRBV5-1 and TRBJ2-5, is KAGVTQTPRYLIKTRGQQVTLSCSPISGHRSVSWYQQTPGQGLQFLFEYFSETQRNKGNFPGRFSGRQFSNSRSEMNVSTLELGDSALYLCASSFWSRGPEETQYFGPGTRLLVL.

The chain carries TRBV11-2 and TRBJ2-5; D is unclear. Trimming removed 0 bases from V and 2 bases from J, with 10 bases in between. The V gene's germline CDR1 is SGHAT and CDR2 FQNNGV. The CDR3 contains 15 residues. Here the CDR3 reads CASSLEWQTQETQYF. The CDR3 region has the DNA TGTGCCAGCAGCTTAGAGTGGCAGACTCAAGAGACCCAGTACTTC.

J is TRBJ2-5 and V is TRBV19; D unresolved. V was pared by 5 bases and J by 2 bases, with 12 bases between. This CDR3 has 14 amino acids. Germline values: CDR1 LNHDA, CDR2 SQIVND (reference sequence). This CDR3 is CASSRQTRQETQYF. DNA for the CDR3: TGTGCCAGTAGTCGCCAGACTCGTCAAGAGACCCAGTACTTC.

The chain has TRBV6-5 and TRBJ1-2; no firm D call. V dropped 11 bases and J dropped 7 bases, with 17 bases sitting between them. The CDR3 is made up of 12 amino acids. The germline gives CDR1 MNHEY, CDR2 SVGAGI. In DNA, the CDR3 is TGTGCCGCCCTACCGAGTGGTTCTGGCTACACCTTC. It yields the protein CAALPSGSGYTF.

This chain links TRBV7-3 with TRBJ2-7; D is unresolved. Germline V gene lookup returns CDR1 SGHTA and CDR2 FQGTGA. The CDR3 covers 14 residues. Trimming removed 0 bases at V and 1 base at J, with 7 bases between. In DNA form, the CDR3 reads TGTGCCAGCAGCTTAACTCCCCTGTCCTACGAGCAGTACTTC. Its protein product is CASSLTPLSYEQYF.

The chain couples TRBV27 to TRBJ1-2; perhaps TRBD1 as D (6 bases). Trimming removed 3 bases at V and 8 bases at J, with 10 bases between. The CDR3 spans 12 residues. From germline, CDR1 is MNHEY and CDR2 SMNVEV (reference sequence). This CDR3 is CASSFAGGGYTF. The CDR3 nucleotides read TGTGCCAGCAGTTTCGCCGGGGGCGGCTACACCTTC.

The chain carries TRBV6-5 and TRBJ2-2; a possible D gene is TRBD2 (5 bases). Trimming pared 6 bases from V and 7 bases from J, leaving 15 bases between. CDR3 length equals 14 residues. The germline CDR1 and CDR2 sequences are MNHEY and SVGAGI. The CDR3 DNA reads TGTGCCAGCAGCCTCAGCCCTCGGGACGGGGAGCTGTTTTTT. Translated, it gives CASSLSPRDGELFF.

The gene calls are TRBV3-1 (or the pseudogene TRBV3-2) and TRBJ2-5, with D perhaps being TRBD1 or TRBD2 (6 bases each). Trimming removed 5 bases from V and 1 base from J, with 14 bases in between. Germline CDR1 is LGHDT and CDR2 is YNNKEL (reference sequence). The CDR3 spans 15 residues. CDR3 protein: CASSSRGPPQETQYF. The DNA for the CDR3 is TGTGCCAGCAGCAGCCGGGGGCCGCCCCAAGAGACCCAGTACTTC.

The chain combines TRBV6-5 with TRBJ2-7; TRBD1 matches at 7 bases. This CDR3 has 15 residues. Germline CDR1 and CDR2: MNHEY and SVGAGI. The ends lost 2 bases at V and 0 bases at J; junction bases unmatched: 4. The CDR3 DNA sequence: TGTGCCAGCAGTTACCGCCGGGACAGCTCCTACGAGCAGTACTTC. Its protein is CASSYRRDSSYEQYF.

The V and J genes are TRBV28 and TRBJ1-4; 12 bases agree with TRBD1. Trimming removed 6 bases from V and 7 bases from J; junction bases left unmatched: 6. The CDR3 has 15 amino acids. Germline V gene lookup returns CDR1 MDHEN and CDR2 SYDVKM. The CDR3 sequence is CASRYGTGGVEKLFF. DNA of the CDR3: TGTGCCAGCAGGTACGGGACAGGGGGCGTTGAAAAACTGTTTTTT.

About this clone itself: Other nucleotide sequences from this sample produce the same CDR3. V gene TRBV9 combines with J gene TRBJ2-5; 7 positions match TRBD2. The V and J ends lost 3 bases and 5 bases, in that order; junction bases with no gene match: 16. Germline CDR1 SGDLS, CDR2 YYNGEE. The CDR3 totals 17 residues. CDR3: CASSDPRVAGAMETQYF. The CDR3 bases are TGTGCCAGCAGCGATCCTCGGGTAGCGGGTGCTATGGAGACCCAGTACTTC.

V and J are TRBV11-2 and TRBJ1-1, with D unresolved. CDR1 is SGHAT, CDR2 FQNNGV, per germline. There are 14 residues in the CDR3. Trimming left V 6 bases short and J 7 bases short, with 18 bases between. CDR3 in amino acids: CASRITGGQNEAFF. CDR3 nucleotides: TGTGCCAGCAGAATAACGGGTGGCCAAAATGAAGCTTTCTTT.

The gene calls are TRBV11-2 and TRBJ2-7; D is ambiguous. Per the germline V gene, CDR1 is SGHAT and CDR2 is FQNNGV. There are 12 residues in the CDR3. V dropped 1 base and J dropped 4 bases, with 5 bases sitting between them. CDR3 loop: CASSLASYEQYF. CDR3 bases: TGTGCCAGCAGCTTAGCGAGTTACGAGCAGTACTTC. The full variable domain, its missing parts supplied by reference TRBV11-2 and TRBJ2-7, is EAGVAQSPRYKIIEKRQSVAFWCNPISGHATLYWYQQILGQGPKLLIQFQNNGVVDDSQLPKDRFSAERLKGVDSTLKIQPAKLEDSAVYLCASSLASYEQYFGPGTRLTVT.

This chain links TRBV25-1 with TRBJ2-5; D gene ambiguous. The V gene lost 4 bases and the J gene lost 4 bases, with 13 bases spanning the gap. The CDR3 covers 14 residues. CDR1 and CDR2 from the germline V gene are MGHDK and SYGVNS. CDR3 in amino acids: CASSGVPSLETQYF. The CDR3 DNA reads TGTGCCAGCAGTGGGGTACCCTCATTAGAGACCCAGTACTTC.

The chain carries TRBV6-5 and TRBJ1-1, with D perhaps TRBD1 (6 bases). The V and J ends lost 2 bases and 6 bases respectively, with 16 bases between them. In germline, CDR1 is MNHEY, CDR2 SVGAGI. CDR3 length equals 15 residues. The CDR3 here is CASSYGGGFEAEAFF. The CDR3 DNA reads TGTGCCAGCAGTTACGGGGGGGGCTTTGAAGCTGAAGCTTTCTTT.

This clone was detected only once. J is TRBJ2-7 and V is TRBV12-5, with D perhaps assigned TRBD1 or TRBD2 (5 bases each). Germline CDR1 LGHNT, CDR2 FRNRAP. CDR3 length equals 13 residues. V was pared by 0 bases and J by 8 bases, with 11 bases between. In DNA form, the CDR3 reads TGTGCTAGTGGTTTGGTATCCCAGGGACAGCAGTACTTC. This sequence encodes CASGLVSQGQQYF.